This T cell receptor beta chain comes out of a study of tumor-infiltrating lymphocytes in primary liver carcinoma. Total RNA (approximately 450 ng) served as template for TCR beta cDNA synthesis primed by a constant-region primer. What produced the TCR beta libraries was three nested multiplex PCR rounds using slightly modified ARM-PCR. A C-beta reverse primer was combined with TRBV1-TRBV30 forward primers in the first two PCR rounds, and each round had about 10 cycles. TCRdb reanalysed the multiplex PCR reads using MiXCR and keeps one entry per CDR3 protein. The table records more than 40,000 distinct CDR3 sequences, about two thirds of them present only once. Co-extraction of RNA and DNA was performed on roughly 17-32 mg of unsorted bulk tissue. Patients diagnosed with primary liver carcinoma received treatment through surgical resection. Tumors were each sampled at five separate regions. This CDR3 has 13 residues. Between the trimmed V and J ends, which lost 5 bases and 12 bases, there was a span of 20 bases. Germline loops: CDR1 SGHNT, CDR2 YYREEE (reference sequence).

J is TRBJ1-2 and V is TRBV5-4, with TRBD1 as a possible D gene (5 bases). Sequenced sample: liver tumor tissue from sampling region 5. The subset here: tumor region T5, tumor centre. This sequence was found in a man between 35 and 55 years old with primary liver carcinoma and hepatitis B virus infection. The DNA for the CDR3 is TGTGCCAGCAGGTTAAACGGGGGTGTCGTGCACACCTTC. This codes for CASRLNGGVVHTF. Looking up the rest from reference TRBV5-4 and TRBJ1-2 gives the full variable domain: ETGVTQSPTHLIKTRGQQVTLRCSSQSGHNTVSWYQQALGQGPQFIFQYYREEENGRGNFPPRFSGLQFPNYSSELNVNALELDDSALYLCASRLNGGVVHTFGSGTRLTVV.